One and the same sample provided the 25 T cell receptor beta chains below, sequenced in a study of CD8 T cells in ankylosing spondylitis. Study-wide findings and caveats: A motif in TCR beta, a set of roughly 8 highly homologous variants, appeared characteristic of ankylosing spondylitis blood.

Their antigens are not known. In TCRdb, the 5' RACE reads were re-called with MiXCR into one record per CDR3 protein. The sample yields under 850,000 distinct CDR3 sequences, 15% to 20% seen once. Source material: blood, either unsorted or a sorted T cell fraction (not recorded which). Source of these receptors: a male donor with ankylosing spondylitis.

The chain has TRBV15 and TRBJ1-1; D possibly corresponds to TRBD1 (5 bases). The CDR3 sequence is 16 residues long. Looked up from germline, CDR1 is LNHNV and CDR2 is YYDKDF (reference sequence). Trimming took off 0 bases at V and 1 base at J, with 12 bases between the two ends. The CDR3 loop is CATSREGGAKNTEAFF. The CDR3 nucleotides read TGTGCCACCAGCAGAGAAGGAGGGGCCAAGAACACTGAAGCTTTCTTT.

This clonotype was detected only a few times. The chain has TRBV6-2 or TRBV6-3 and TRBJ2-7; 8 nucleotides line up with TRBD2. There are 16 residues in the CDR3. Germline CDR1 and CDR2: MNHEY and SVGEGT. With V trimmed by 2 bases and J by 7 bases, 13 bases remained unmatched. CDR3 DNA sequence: TGTGCCAGCAGTTACCCGATCGGGAGGGCCCTGGTAGAGCAGTACTTC. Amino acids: CASSYPIGRALVEQYF.

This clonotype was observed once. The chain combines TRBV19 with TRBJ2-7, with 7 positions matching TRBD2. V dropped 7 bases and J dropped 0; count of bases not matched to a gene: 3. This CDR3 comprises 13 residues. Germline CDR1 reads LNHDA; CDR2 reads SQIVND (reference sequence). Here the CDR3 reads CASTGGPSYEQYF. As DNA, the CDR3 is TGTGCCAGTACGGGGGGACCCTCCTACGAGCAGTACTTC. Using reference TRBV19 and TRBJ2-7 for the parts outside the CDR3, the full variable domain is DGGITQSPKYLFRKEGQNVTLSCEQNLNHDAMYWYRQDPGQGLRLIYYSQIVNDFQKGDIAEGYSVSREKKESFPLTVTSAQKNPTAFYLCASTGGPSYEQYFGPGTRLTVT.

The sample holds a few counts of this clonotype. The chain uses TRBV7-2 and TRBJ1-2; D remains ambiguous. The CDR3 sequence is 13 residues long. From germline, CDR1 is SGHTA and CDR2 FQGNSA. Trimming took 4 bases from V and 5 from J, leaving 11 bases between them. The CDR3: CASSSGEKYGYTF. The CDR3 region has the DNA TGTGCCAGCAGCTCGGGAGAAAAATATGGCTACACCTTC.

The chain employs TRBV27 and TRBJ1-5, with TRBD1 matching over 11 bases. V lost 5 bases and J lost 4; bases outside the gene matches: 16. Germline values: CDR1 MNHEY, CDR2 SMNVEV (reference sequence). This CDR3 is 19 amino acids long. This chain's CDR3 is CASSQHSPTGTGGNQPQHF. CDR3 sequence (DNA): TGTGCCAGCAGTCAACACTCACCCACCGGGACAGGGGGAAATCAGCCCCAGCATTTT.

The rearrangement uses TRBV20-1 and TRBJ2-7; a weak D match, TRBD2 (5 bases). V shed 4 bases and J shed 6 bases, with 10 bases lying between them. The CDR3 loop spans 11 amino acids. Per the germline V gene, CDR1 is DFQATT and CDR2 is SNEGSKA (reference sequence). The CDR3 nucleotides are TGCAGTGCTAAGAGGGCGGGCGAGCAGTACTTC. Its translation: CSAKRAGEQYF.

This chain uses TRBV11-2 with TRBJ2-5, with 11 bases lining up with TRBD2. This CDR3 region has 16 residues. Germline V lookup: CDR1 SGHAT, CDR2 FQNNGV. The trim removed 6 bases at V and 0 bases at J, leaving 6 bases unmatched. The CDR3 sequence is CASRSSSGGNQETQYF. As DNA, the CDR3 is TGTGCCAGCAGGTCATCTAGCGGGGGGAACCAAGAGACCCAGTACTTC.

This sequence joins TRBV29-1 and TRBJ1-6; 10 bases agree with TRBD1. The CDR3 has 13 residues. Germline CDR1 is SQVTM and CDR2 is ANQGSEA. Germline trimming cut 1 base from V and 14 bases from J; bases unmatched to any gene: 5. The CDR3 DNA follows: TGCAGCGTTGAAGCCCCCGGGACAGGGGCCCTCCACTTT. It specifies CSVEAPGTGALHF. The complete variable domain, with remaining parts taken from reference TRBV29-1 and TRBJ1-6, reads SAVISQKPSRDICQRGTSLTIQCQVDSQVTMMFWYRQQPGQSLTLIATANQGSEATYESGFVIDKFPISRPNLTFSTLTVSNMSPEDSSIYLCSVEAPGTGALHFGNGTRLTVT.

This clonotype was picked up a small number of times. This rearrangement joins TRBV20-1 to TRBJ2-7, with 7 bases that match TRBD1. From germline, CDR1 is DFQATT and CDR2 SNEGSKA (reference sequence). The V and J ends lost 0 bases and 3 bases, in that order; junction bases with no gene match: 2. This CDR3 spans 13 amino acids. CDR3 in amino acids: CSARDGQDYEQYF. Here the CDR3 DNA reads TGCAGTGCTAGAGATGGACAGGACTACGAGCAGTACTTC.

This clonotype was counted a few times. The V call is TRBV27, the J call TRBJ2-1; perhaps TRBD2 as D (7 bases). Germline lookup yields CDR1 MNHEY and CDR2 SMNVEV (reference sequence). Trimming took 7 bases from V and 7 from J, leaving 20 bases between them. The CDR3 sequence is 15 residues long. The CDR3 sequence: CASTRGGGILNEQFF. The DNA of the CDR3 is TGTGCCAGCACCCGAGGGGGAGGGATTCTGAATGAGCAGTTCTTC.

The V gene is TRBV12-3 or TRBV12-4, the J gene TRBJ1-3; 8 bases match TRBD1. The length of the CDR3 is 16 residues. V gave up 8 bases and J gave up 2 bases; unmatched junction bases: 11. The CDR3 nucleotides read TGTGCCAGCTTCAGGGGGCTTGGAAGTACTGGAAACACCATATATTTT. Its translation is CASFRGLGSTGNTIYF.

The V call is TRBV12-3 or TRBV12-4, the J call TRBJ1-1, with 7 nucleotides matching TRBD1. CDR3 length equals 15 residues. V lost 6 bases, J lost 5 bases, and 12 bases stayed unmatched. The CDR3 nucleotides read TGTGCCAGCAGCCCCAATGACAGGGACTGGACTGAAGCTTTCTTT. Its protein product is CASSPNDRDWTEAFF.

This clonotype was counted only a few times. CDR3 nucleotide sequence: TGCAGCACCGGCGCCGACAGAGGCTATGGCTACACCTTC. Protein sequence: CSTGADRGYGYTF. The V and J genes are TRBV29-1 and TRBJ1-2; possibly TRBD1 for D (5 bases). This CDR3 comprises 13 residues. V was pared by 8 bases and J by 4 bases, with 17 bases between. Germline V gene lookup returns CDR1 SQVTM and CDR2 ANQGSEA.

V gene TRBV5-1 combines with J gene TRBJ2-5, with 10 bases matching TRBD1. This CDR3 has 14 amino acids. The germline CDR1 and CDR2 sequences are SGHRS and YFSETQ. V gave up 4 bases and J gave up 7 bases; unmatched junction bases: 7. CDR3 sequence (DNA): TGCGCCAGCAGCCCCCGGGACAGGGGAGGGACCCAGTACTTC. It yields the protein CASSPRDRGGTQYF.

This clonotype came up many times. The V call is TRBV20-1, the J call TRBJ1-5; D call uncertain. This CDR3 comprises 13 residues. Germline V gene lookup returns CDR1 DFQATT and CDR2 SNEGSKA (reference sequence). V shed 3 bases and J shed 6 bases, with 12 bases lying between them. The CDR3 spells CSASTAGPQPQHF. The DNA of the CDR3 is TGCAGTGCTAGCACGGCAGGACCTCAGCCCCAGCATTTT.

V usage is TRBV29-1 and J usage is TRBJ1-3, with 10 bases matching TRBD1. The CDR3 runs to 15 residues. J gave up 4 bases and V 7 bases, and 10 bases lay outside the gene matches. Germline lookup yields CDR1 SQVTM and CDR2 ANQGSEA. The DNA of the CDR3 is TGCAGCGCCTCCAAGGACAGGGGGTCCGGAAACACCATATATTTT. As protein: CSASKDRGSGNTIYF.

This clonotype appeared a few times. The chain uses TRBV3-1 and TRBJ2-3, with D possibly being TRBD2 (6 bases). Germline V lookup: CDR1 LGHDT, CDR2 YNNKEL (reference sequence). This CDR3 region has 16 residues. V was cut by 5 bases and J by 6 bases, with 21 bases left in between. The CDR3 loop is CASSTTERVELDTQYF. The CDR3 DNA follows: TGTGCCAGCAGCACGACGGAGCGGGTAGAGCTCGATACGCAGTATTTT.

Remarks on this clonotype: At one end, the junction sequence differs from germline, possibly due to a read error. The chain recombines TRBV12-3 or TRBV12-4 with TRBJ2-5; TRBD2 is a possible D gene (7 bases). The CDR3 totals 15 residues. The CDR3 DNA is TGTGCCAGCAGTCCAAGGGGGGGGTTAGTTGAGACCCAGAACTTC. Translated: CASSPRGGLVETQNF.

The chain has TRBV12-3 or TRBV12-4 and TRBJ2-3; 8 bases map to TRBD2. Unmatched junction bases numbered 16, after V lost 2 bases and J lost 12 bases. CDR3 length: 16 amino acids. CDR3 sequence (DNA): TGTGCCAGCAGTTTACTAGCGGGCCCCCCGGGAGGTTCCCAGTATTTT. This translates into CASSLLAGPPGGSQYF.

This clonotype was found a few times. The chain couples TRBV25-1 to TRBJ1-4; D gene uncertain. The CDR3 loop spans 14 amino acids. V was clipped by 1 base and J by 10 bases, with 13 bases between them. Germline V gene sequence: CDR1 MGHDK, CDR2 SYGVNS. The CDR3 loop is CASSEFVGFGKLFF. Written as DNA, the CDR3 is TGTGCCAGCAGTGAATTCGTGGGGTTTGGAAAACTGTTTTTT.

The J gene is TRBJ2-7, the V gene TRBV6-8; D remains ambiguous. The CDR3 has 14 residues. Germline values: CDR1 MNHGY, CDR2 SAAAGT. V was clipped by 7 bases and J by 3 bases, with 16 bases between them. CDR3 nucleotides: TGTGCCAGCACTCACGGATCTGGTTTCTACGAGCAGTACTTC. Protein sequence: CASTHGSGFYEQYF.

The CDR3 loop reads CASSWGEVMDGYTF. The DNA for the CDR3 is TGTGCCAGCAGCTGGGGGGAGGTAATGGATGGCTACACCTTC. The genes are TRBV11-3 and TRBJ1-2; tentative D call: TRBD1 (5 bases). The germline V gene encodes CDR1 SGHNT and CDR2 YENEEA. The CDR3 covers 14 residues. V shed 4 bases and J shed 6 bases, with 15 bases lying between them.

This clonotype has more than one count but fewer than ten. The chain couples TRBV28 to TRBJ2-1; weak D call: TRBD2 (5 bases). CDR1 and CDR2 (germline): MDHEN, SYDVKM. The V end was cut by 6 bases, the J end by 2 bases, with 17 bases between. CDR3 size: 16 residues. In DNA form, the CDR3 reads TGTGCCAGCAGCCAACTAGGTCGAGAAACCTACAATGAGCAGTTCTTC. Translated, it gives CASSQLGRETYNEQFF.

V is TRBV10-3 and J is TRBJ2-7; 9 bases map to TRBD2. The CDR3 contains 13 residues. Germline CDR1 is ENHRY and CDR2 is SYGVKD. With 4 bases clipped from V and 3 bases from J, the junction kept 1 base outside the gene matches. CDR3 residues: CAISAAGGYEQYF. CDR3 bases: TGTGCCATCAGTGCAGCGGGAGGCTACGAGCAGTACTTC.

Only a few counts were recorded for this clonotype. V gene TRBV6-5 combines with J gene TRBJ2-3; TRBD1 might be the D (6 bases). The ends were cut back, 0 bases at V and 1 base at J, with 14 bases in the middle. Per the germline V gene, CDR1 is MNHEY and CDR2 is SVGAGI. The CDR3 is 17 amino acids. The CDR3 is CASSYSSRGWGTDTQYF. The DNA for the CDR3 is TGTGCCAGCAGTTACTCGAGCAGGGGCTGGGGCACAGATACGCAGTATTTT.